Shown below are 30 T cell receptor beta chains from a single sample sequenced in a study of kidney transplant recipient with SARS-CoV-2 infection. TCRdb reprocessed the reads with MiXCR, giving one entry per CDR3 protein. The table lists 200,000 to 300,000 distinct CDR3 sequences, more than 25% of them singletons. The source material was a blood sample, sampled at baseline and on day 111 from a kidney transplant recipient. These receptors were obtained from a male patient aged 30 to 40 who had COVID-19 and was a kidney transplant recipient. Some T cells may originate from the graft donor.

On this clonotype itself: This may arise from a read error, as a much more abundant clone is one base away. Here the CDR3 omits its conserved ending phenylalanine or tryptophan, so a read error is the likely source. The gene calls are TRBV6-5 and TRBJ1-1; D is uncertain. The ends were cut back, 0 bases at V and 7 bases at J, with 9 bases in the middle. Germline V lookup: CDR1 MNHEY, CDR2 SVGAGI. The CDR3 runs to 13 residues. CDR3 amino acids: CASSYSKGYEAFL. In DNA form, the CDR3 reads TGTGCCAGCAGTTACTCGAAAGGTTATGAAGCTTTCCTT.

Points on this clonotype: A much larger clone lies one base from this, so it may be a read error. The CDR3 sequence is CGSGFINSRKTYGYTF. The CDR3 nucleotides are TGTGGCAGTGGGTTTATTAATAGCCGAAAGACCTATGGCTACACCTTC. The chain employs TRBV28 and TRBJ1-2; no reliable D call. This CDR3 spans 16 amino acids. Per germline, CDR1 MDHEN and CDR2 SYDVKM.

With regard to this clonotype: This CDR3 fails to terminate in the conserved phenylalanine or tryptophan, so it likely reflects a read error. The V and J genes are TRBV18 and TRBJ2-5, with D possibly called TRBD1 or TRBD2 (5 bases each). Germline values: CDR1 KGHSH, CDR2 LQKENI. V lost 6 bases and J lost 2, with 10 bases in between. CDR3 length: 13 amino acids. CDR3 nucleotides: TGTGCCAGCTCCCCGGGGCTTCAAGAGACCCAGTACCTC. It translates to CASSPGLQETQYL.

As to this clonotype: Possible read error: a much larger clone is one base away. This chain links TRBV3-1 with TRBJ2-3, with TRBD2 identical over 10 bases. This CDR3 region has 16 residues. CDR1 is LGHDT and CDR2 is YNNKEL in the germline V gene (reference sequence). CDR3 nucleotides: TGTGCCGGCAGCCAATTAGCGGGAGGCTCGCCCCATACGCAGTATTTT. Its translation is CAGSQLAGGSPHTQYF.

In this sample, this clonotype turned up many times. The gene calls are TRBV18 and TRBJ1-6; tentatively, D is TRBD1 (6 bases). Trimming pared 0 bases from V and 9 bases from J, leaving 15 bases between. The germline gives CDR1 KGHSH, CDR2 LQKENI. The CDR3 contains 16 residues. The CDR3 coding sequence is TGTGCCAGCTCACCACCGAGGGCAGGGGTGTCTTCACCCCTCCACTTT. Translated, it gives CASSPPRAGVSSPLHF.

Regarding this clonotype: This CDR3 is missing its conserved last phenylalanine or tryptophan, likely due to a read error. The chain joins TRBV7-2 to TRBJ1-2, with D hard to call. Trimming took 5 bases from V and 4 from J, leaving 23 bases between them. The CDR3 loop spans 17 amino acids. Germline-derived CDR1 and CDR2 are SGHTA and FQGNSA. The CDR3 bases are TGTGCCAGCAGCAGGTACTACAGAGACGGAAAGACCTATGGCTACACCTCC. It translates to CASSRYYRDGKTYGYTS.

Concerning this clonotype itself: It may be a read error: a sequence one base away is much more abundant. The chain recombines TRBV4-1 with TRBJ1-2, with unresolved D. The germline gives CDR1 MGHRA, CDR2 YSYEKL. This CDR3 has 14 amino acids. This chain's CDR3 is CAGSQAGSPYGYTF. The CDR3 region has the DNA TGCGCCGGCAGCCAAGCTGGATCCCCCTATGGCTACACCTTC.

This clonotype was recorded many times. The V gene is TRBV6-4, the J gene TRBJ2-2; TRBD2 is a possible D gene (6 bases). The CDR3 covers 15 residues. CDR1 is MRHNA and CDR2 is SNTAGT in the germline V gene. Trimming stripped 0 bases from V and 2 bases from J, with 7 bases between. The CDR3 nucleotides read TGTGCCAGCAGTGACTCCGGGACTAACACCGGGGAGCTGTTTTTT. Protein sequence: CASSDSGTNTGELFF.

About this clonotype: A much bigger clone sits one base away, suggesting this may be a read error. The chain has TRBV6-1 and TRBJ1-2; D not certain. From germline, CDR1 is MNHNS and CDR2 SASEGT. CDR3 size: 11 residues. CDR3 protein: CASGEEGSPTF. In nucleotides, the CDR3 is TGTGCCAGCGGTGAAGAAGGGTCTCCTACCTTC.

At least ten counts were recorded for this clonotype. The rearrangement joins TRBV9 to TRBJ1-5; D call uncertain. V was clipped by 0 bases and J by 5 bases, with 9 bases between them. Germline CDR1 reads SGDLS; CDR2 reads YYNGEE. The CDR3 totals 14 residues. CDR3 in amino acids: CASSVDGGDQPQHF. CDR3 nucleotide sequence: TGTGCCAGCAGCGTAGACGGTGGGGATCAGCCCCAGCATTTT.

Regarding this clonotype: Since a much larger clone is just one base distant, this may be a read error. The chain uses TRBV2 and TRBJ2-1; 9 bases are a match to TRBD1. The germline CDR1 and CDR2 sequences are SNHLY and FYNNEI. Germline trimming cut 5 bases from V and 9 bases from J; bases unmatched to any gene: 8. The CDR3 length is 14 residues. This CDR3 is CASSWGTGTPEQFF. CDR3 sequence (DNA): TGTGCCAGCAGTTGGGGGACAGGGACTCCTGAGCAGTTCTTC.

This clonotype was seen many times. The J gene is TRBJ2-2, the V gene TRBV5-1, with D tentatively TRBD1 (5 bases). Germline CDR1 reads SGHRS; CDR2 reads YFSETQ. The V and J ends lost 0 bases and 5 bases respectively, with 11 bases between them. This CDR3 region has 15 residues. The CDR3 bases are TGCGCCAGCAGCTTGGTCCGGCAGGGAACCGGGGAGCTGTTTTTT. It translates to CASSLVRQGTGELFF.

In the case of this clonotype: A much more abundant neighbour one base away suggests this may be a read error. The genes are TRBV30 and TRBJ1-5; D remains unclear. The V gene's germline CDR1 is GTSNPN and CDR2 SVGIG (reference sequence). Trimming removed 1 base from V and 3 bases from J, with 13 bases in between. The CDR3 runs to 15 residues. CDR3 in DNA: TGTGCCTGGAGTGCAGGCAGGAGCAACAATCAGCCCCAGCATTTT. Its protein is CAWSAGRSNNQPQHF.

This clonotype showed up many times. This rearrangement joins TRBV4-1 to TRBJ1-4; 7 bases map to TRBD1. CDR3 length: 16 amino acids. V was pared by 3 bases and J by 5 bases, with 9 bases of the junction left unmatched. CDR1 is MGHRA and CDR2 is YSYEKL in the germline V gene. CDR3 residues: CASSQPGQVENEKLFF. Here the CDR3 DNA reads TGCGCCAGCAGCCAGCCAGGACAGGTAGAAAATGAAAAACTGTTTTTT.

This clonotype has a count of ten or more. The rearrangement uses TRBV19 and TRBJ2-6; D gene uncertain. The ends were cut back, 5 bases at V and 4 bases at J, with 9 bases in the middle. Germline CDR1 is LNHDA and CDR2 is SQIVND (reference sequence). The CDR3 sequence is 14 residues long. DNA for the CDR3: TGTGCCAGTAGTTACTTGTCCGGGGCCAACGTCCTGACTTTC. It codes for CASSYLSGANVLTF. Using reference TRBV19 and TRBJ2-6 for the parts outside the CDR3, the full variable domain is DGGITQSPKYLFRKEGQNVTLSCEQNLNHDAMYWYRQDPGQGLRLIYYSQIVNDFQKGDIAEGYSVSREKKESFPLTVTSAQKNPTAFYLCASSYLSGANVLTFGAGSRLTVL.

The V gene is TRBV18, the J gene TRBJ2-1, with 7 nucleotides matching TRBD1. Per germline, CDR1 KGHSH and CDR2 LQKENI. V gave up 3 bases and J gave up 4 bases; unmatched junction bases: 15. This CDR3 has 18 amino acids. CDR3 sequence: CASSPKNRQGGSYNEQFF. The CDR3 DNA sequence: TGTGCCAGCTCACCGAAAAACAGACAGGGCGGTTCATACAATGAGCAGTTCTTC. Full variable domain (rest looked up from reference TRBV18 and TRBJ2-1): NAGVMQNPRHLVRRRGQEARLRCSPMKGHSHVYWYRQLPEEGLKFMVYLQKENIIDESGMPKERFSAEFPKEGPSILRIQQVVRGDSAAYFCASSPKNRQGGSYNEQFFGPGTRLTVL.

This clonotype has ten or more counts. V gene TRBV5-4 combines with J gene TRBJ1-1, with 8 nucleotides matching TRBD1. The CDR3 covers 14 residues. V shed 3 bases, J shed 4 bases, and the junction held 5 bases outside the gene matches. Germline CDR1 is SGHNT and CDR2 is YYREEE (reference sequence). For the CDR3, the DNA is TGTGCCAGCAGCTCATGGACAGGGAGCACTGAAGCTTTCTTT. Its translation is CASSSWTGSTEAFF.

In the case of this clonotype: A much larger clone lies a single base off, so this may be a read error. This chain connects TRBV3-1 to TRBJ2-5; no definite D call. The CDR3 spans 17 residues. Germline V gene sequence: CDR1 LGHDT, CDR2 YNNKEL (reference sequence). CDR3 sequence (DNA): TGTGCCAGCAGCCTCATCGGTCCCATTTCTTTCTCTGAGAACCAGTACTTC. Protein product: CASSLIGPISFSENQYF.

In this sample, this clonotype turned up many times. The V gene is TRBV12-3 or TRBV12-4, the J gene TRBJ2-3, with 8 bases lining up with TRBD1. This CDR3 is 15 amino acids long. The J segment lost 8 bases and the V segment lost 5 bases, leaving 12 bases of the junction unmatched. CDR3: CASSPPRGRMVTQYF. The CDR3 DNA follows: TGTGCCAGCAGTCCACCCAGGGGGCGAATGGTTACGCAGTATTTT.

This clonotype has more than one count but fewer than ten. The V call is TRBV21-1, the J call TRBJ2-3. TRBV21-1 is annotated as a pseudogene. The CDR3 contains 17 residues. The CDR3 DNA reads TGTGCCAGCAGAGTAGGGATAGCTACAGTCATGCAAGATACGCAGTATTTT. Translated, it gives CASRVGIATVMQDTQYF.

Points on this clonotype: This CDR3 fails to terminate in the conserved phenylalanine or tryptophan, so it likely reflects a read error. Because the CDR3's place on the DNA is in doubt, the DNA is left out and the CDR3 is given as listed by TCRdb. The gene calls are TRBV29-1 and TRBJ2-5; TRBD1, as called in the table, went unchecked against the DNA. The CDR3 is 15 amino acids in total, end residues counted. Looked up from germline, CDR1 is SQVTM and CDR2 is ANQGSEA. The CDR3 sequence is CSVEGGAGEYAFSYL.

On this clonotype itself: A read error may explain this, as a much larger clone is one base away. The chain has TRBV2 and TRBJ2-7, with D possibly matching TRBD1 (5 bases). Trimming stripped 10 bases from V and 3 bases from J, with 10 bases between. Germline loops: CDR1 SNHLY, CDR2 FYNNEI. The CDR3 has 11 residues. The CDR3 loop is CATNQGYEQYF. CDR3 in DNA: TGTGCCACCAACCAGGGCTACGAGCAGTACTTC.

This clonotype was seen ten or more times. The chain joins TRBV5-1 to TRBJ2-2, with no clear D. The V gene's germline CDR1 is SGHRS and CDR2 YFSETQ. CDR3 length: 13 amino acids. V was pared by 3 bases and J by 4 bases, with 7 bases between. The CDR3 loop is CASSSDGTGELFF. The CDR3 coding sequence is TGCGCCAGCAGCTCGGACGGCACCGGGGAGCTGTTTTTT.

At least ten counts were recorded for this clonotype. The chain uses TRBV20-1 and TRBJ1-6; tentative D call: TRBD1 (5 bases). The CDR3 loop spans 14 amino acids. Trimming cost V 1 base and J 8 bases, with 12 bases left between them. CDR1 DFQATT and CDR2 SNEGSKA come from the germline V gene (reference sequence). The CDR3 region has the DNA TGCAGTGCTAGAGCATCCAGGGTTGATTCACCCCTCCACTTT. It yields the protein CSARASRVDSPLHF.

This clonotype appeared many times. The chain links TRBV6-1 to TRBJ1-1; TRBD1 might be the D (5 bases). Trimming pared 3 bases from V and 3 bases from J, leaving 26 bases between. CDR3 size: 19 residues. Germline loops: CDR1 MNHNS, CDR2 SASEGT. The CDR3 loop is CASSDQRGGGRHEDTEAFF. The DNA for the CDR3 is TGTGCCAGCAGTGATCAACGGGGGGGAGGAAGACATGAGGACACTGAAGCTTTCTTT.

This clonotype has at least ten counts. The rearrangement links TRBV15 to TRBJ1-6, with D possibly being TRBD1 (5 bases). V was clipped by 0 bases and J by 7 bases, with 13 bases between them. Germline assignment: CDR1 LNHNV and CDR2 YYDKDF (reference sequence). CDR3 length: 16 amino acids. CDR3 in amino acids: CATSRDRDRRNSPLHF. The CDR3 bases are TGTGCCACCAGCAGAGATCGGGACCGGCGGAATTCACCCCTCCACTTT.

This clonotype was recorded at least ten times. This rearrangement joins TRBV7-6 to TRBJ2-1; 15 positions agree with TRBD2. CDR1 SGHVS and CDR2 FNYEAQ come from the germline V gene. The length of the CDR3 is 19 residues. The V gene end was trimmed by 3 bases and the J gene end by 0 bases; junction bases not matched to a gene: 6. The CDR3 sequence: CASSLAGTSGRSSYNEQFF. The CDR3 coding sequence is TGTGCCAGCAGCTTGGCTGGGACTAGCGGGAGGAGCTCCTACAATGAGCAGTTCTTC.

This sequence joins TRBV20-1 and TRBJ1-2; D remains unclear. This CDR3 has 16 amino acids. Trimming stripped 5 bases from V and 4 bases from J, with 23 bases between. In germline, CDR1 is DFQATT, CDR2 SNEGSKA (reference sequence). CDR3 nucleotide sequence: TGCAGTGCTGAGTCACAGCTGTTTCGAAAGACCTATGGCTACACCTTC. Amino acids: CSAESQLFRKTYGYTF.

To note about this clonotype: This could be a read error, since a much larger clone is one nucleotide away. V gene TRBV4-3 combines with J gene TRBJ1-1; tentatively, D is TRBD1 (5 bases). Germline V gene lookup returns CDR1 LGHNA and CDR2 YSLEER. The CDR3 covers 14 residues. V gave up 4 bases and J gave up 11 bases, with 20 bases separating them. The CDR3 nucleotides read TGCGCCAGCAGCCTAACTGGGGCACCCTTAGGCGCTTTCTTT. It specifies CASSLTGAPLGAFF.

Concerning this clonotype: A much larger clone differs by one base, so this may be a read error. The J gene is TRBJ2-5, the V gene TRBV6-1; weak D call: TRBD1 (5 bases). V was cut by 5 bases and J by 13 bases, with 20 bases left in between. This CDR3 is built from 13 residues. Looked up from germline, CDR1 is MNHNS and CDR2 is SASEGT. The CDR3, as DNA: TGTGCCAGCAGTTTCTCAGGGCGGAACGAGCGGTACTTC. Translation gives CASSFSGRNERYF.